One and the same sample provided the 20 T cell receptor beta chains below, sequenced in a study of T cells in women clearing cervical HPV infection. TCRdb's table, derived via immunoSEQ multiplex PCR, lists solely in-frame clones and lacks some. In all, the sample yields fewer than 15,000 clones. Sequencing was carried out using blood buffy coat. The receptors were sampled from a woman between 18 and 70 years old with a cervical HPV16 infection that either progressed to CIN3+ or cleared (not recorded which).

A remark on this clone: Read coverage stops 3 residues before the CDR3 terminus; the germline J gene supplies the remainder. This chain joins TRBV19 and TRBJ2-1, with 7 positions matching TRBD2. CDR3 size: 14 residues. The V and J ends lost 3 bases and 7 bases, in that order; junction bases with no gene match: 6. The germline CDR1 and CDR2 sequences are LNHDA and SQIVND (reference sequence). CDR3 bases read: TGTGCCAGTAGTATGGCGGGGGTGACGAATGAG. It specifies CASSMAGVTNE. The full CDR3 protein is CASSMAGVTNEQFF.

This clone is called medium-sized based on its frequency. The CDR3 goes on 3 residues after the read ends, and that part is filled in from the germline J gene. The V call is TRBV19, the J call TRBJ1-4; 9 bases agree with TRBD1. V lost 2 bases and J lost 6; bases outside the gene matches: 4. The germline gives CDR1 LNHDA, CDR2 SQIVND (reference sequence). The CDR3 loop spans 15 amino acids. CDR3 sequence: CASSIIRDRDEKLFF. The DNA read from the CDR3 is TGTGCCAGTAGTATAATCCGGGACAGGGATGAAAAA.

Note on this clone: The missing CDR3 end, 3 residues past where the read stops, is filled in from the germline J gene. Additional DNA sequences in this sample encode the identical CDR3. The chain links TRBV7-2 to TRBJ1-3, with D maybe TRBD1 (6 bases). CDR1 and CDR2 from the germline V gene are SGHTA and FQGNSA. This CDR3 region has 15 residues. The ends were cut back, 5 bases at V and 0 bases at J, with 11 bases in the middle. The CDR3 bases that were read are TGTGCCAGCAGCATGGACAGATACTCTGGAAACACC. The encoded protein is CASSMDRYSGNT. The full CDR3 sequence reads CASSMDRYSGNTIYF.

About this clone: The read terminates 3 residues ahead of where the CDR3 ends, so the germline J gene completes it. This chain joins TRBV6-1 and TRBJ1-4; weak D call: TRBD1 (6 bases). The CDR3 loop spans 15 amino acids. The V and J ends lost 1 base and 8 bases respectively, with 14 bases between them. CDR1 and CDR2 from the germline V gene are MNHNS and SASEGT. The CDR3 region is CASSEDKGGFEKLFF. CDR3 bases read: TGTGCCAGCAGTGAAGACAAAGGGGGTTTCGAAAAA.

Of note for this clone: The read stops 3 residues short of the end of the CDR3; the missing end is completed from the germline J gene. The rearrangement links TRBV7-6 to TRBJ2-3; possible D gene TRBD2, 7 bases. The ends were cut back, 5 bases at V and 4 bases at J, with 16 bases in the middle. The CDR3 covers 15 residues. Germline CDR1 is SGHVS and CDR2 is FNYEAQ. The CDR3 here is CASSPRAGAADTQYF. CDR3 bases read: TGTGCCAGCAGCCCTCGTGCGGGGGCGGCAGATACG. The variable domain in full, with the rest retrieved from reference TRBV7-6 and TRBJ2-3, is GAGVSQSPRYKVTKRGQDVALRCDPISGHVSLYWYRQALGQGPEFLTYFNYEAQQDKSGLPNDRFSAERPEGSISTLTIQRTEQRDSAMYRCASSPRAGAADTQYFGPGTRLTVL.

Concerning this clone: The read ends 3 residues early relative to the CDR3; the germline J gene fills the gap. This chain links TRBV19 with TRBJ2-3; 11 nucleotides agree with TRBD2. The germline V gene encodes CDR1 LNHDA and CDR2 SQIVND (reference sequence). This CDR3 has 15 residues. CDR3 bases read: TGTGCCAGTAGGTCCGGGACTAGCGGTAAAGAGACG. Its protein is CASRSGTSGKET. The whole CDR3 reads CASRSGTSGKETQYF.

This clone is called medium-sized based on its frequency. The CDR3 here is CASSIGGALTDTQYF. CDR3 DNA (partial): TGTGCCAGTAGTATAGGAGGGGCCCTCACAGATACG. This rearrangement joins TRBV19 to TRBJ2-3; D is possibly TRBD1 or TRBD2 (5 bases each). Coverage ceases 3 residues before the CDR3 finishes, and the germline J gene fills in the end. V was clipped by 1 base and J by 2 bases, with 10 bases between them. Germline CDR1 is LNHDA and CDR2 is SQIVND (reference sequence). The CDR3 is 15 amino acids.

With respect to this clone: Sequencing ends 3 residues short of the CDR3 end; the germline J gene provides the rest. V is TRBV7-2 and J is TRBJ2-7, with D tentatively TRBD2 (6 bases). This CDR3 region has 14 residues. The V end was cut by 2 bases, the J end by 2 bases, with 10 bases between. Germline CDR1 reads SGHTA; CDR2 reads FQGNSA. The part of the CDR3 DNA that was read is TGTGCCAGCAGCTTACGGAGGGGCCCCTACGAG. It encodes CASSLRRGPYE. The entire CDR3 sequence reads CASSLRRGPYEQYF.

Points on this clone: Read data end 3 residues before the CDR3 end; the end is taken from the germline J gene. The gene calls are TRBV6-1 and TRBJ1-2, with 8 nucleotides matching TRBD1. V was pared by 4 bases and J by 1 base, with 5 bases of the junction left unmatched. The CDR3 has 15 amino acids. Per the germline V gene, CDR1 is MNHNS and CDR2 is SASEGT. The sequenced part of the CDR3 DNA is TGTGCCAGCAGTGGCACAGGGGGTGTTAACTATGGC. Translated, it gives CASSGTGGVNYG. The whole CDR3 protein is CASSGTGGVNYGYTF.

As concerns this clone: The read ends 3 residues before the CDR3 terminus; that terminus is restored from the germline J gene. This chain joins TRBV18 and TRBJ1-1; 7 positions match TRBD1. Germline-derived CDR1 and CDR2 are KGHSH and LQKENI. The CDR3 consists of 14 residues. The chain's CDR3 is CASSPPRDSSPAFF. The CDR3 bases that were read are TGTGCCAGCTCACCCCCTCGGGACAGCTCACCC.

This clone registers medium-sized (0.01 to 0.1%) by frequency. The read terminates 3 residues before the CDR3 end, so the remaining end is supplied by the germline J gene. The chain is built from TRBV11-2 and TRBJ2-7; 8 bases fit TRBD1. The CDR3 totals 14 residues. The trim removed 3 bases at V and 3 bases at J, leaving 4 bases unmatched. Germline CDR1 reads SGHAT; CDR2 reads FQNNGV. CDR3 DNA, as far as it was read: TGTGCCAGCAGCTTTGGACAGGGAGACTACGAG. Amino acid sequence: CASSFGQGDYE. The entire CDR3 protein reads CASSFGQGDYEQYF.

Of note for this clone: The CDR3 end is not reached by the read, which stops 3 residues before it; the germline J gene fills it in. The V call is TRBV20-1, the J call TRBJ1-5, with TRBD1 identical over 7 bases. Germline loops: CDR1 DFQATT, CDR2 SNEGSKA (reference sequence). V lost 3 bases and J lost 2; bases outside the gene matches: 7. The CDR3 is 15 residues long. CDR3 bases read: TGCAGTGCTAGGACACCCGGGACAGGCAATCAGCCC. It translates to CSARTPGTGNQP. The entire CDR3 reads CSARTPGTGNQPQHF.

On this clone: The germline gene is not matched at one end of the junction; a read error may be the cause. The read gets to within 3 residues of the CDR3 end, and the germline J gene fills in the rest. This chain connects TRBV4-2 to TRBJ2-2; D remains ambiguous. CDR1 is LGHNA, CDR2 YNFKEQ, per germline. The CDR3 has 14 amino acids. The chain's CDR3 is CASSRDQITGELFF. The CDR3 DNA, read in part, is TGCGCCAGCAGCCGAGACCAAATCACCGGGGAG.

CDR3 loop: CASSEVSGEWNIQYF. The CDR3 bases that were read are TGTGCCAGCAGTGAAGTGTCAGGGGAATGGAACATT. This chain connects TRBV2 to TRBJ2-4; possible D gene TRBD1, 6 bases. The observed sequence ends 3 residues before the CDR3 terminus, with the missing tail filled in from the germline J gene. The germline V gene has CDR1 SNHLY and CDR2 FYNNEI. Trimming left V 1 base short and J 7 bases short, with 14 bases between. This CDR3 has 15 residues.

Comments on this clone: The read is 3 residues too short to cover the CDR3 end, so that end is filled in from the germline J gene. The chain joins TRBV6-2 or TRBV6-3 to TRBJ2-7; 10 nucleotides align to TRBD1. The J segment lost 2 bases and the V segment lost 5 bases, leaving 6 bases of the junction unmatched. CDR1 MNHEY and CDR2 SVGEGT come from the germline V gene. There are 15 residues in the CDR3. CDR3 in amino acids: CASSGPGQGTYEQYF. Incomplete CDR3 DNA: TGTGCCAGCAGTGGACCGGGACAGGGGACCTACGAG.

As concerns this clone: The CDR3 goes on 3 residues after the read ends, and that part is filled in from the germline J gene. The chain combines TRBV7-2 with TRBJ2-1; 7 bases align to TRBD2. This CDR3 region has 15 residues. J gave up 7 bases and V 1 base, and 7 bases lay outside the gene matches. The V gene's germline CDR1 is SGHTA and CDR2 FQGNSA. The DNA read from the CDR3 is TGTGCCAGCAGCTTAGTCGGGGGGAGCCTTAATGAG. Translated, it gives CASSLVGGSLNE. The full CDR3 sequence reads CASSLVGGSLNEQFF.

In the case of this clone: The sequenced fragment ends 3 residues before the CDR3 boundary, so the rest is inferred from the germline J gene. J is TRBJ2-3 and V is TRBV30; 7 bases line up with TRBD2. Germline CDR1 and CDR2: GTSNPN and SVGIG (reference sequence). The CDR3 is 14 residues long. The DNA read from the CDR3 is TGTGCCTGGAGTGTACGCGGGGGAGTTGAGACG. It yields the protein CAWSVRGGVET. The full CDR3 is CAWSVRGGVETQYF.

As regards this clone: The CDR3 extends 3 residues past the end of the read, so its final part is completed from the germline J gene. The genes are TRBV2 and TRBJ2-5, with no clear D. This CDR3 comprises 13 residues. Germline V gene sequence: CDR1 SNHLY, CDR2 FYNNEI. Between the trimmed V and J ends, which lost 4 bases and 2 bases, there was a span of 8 bases. CDR3 DNA (partial): TGTGCCAGCAGTGTGACCAGGCAAGAGACC. Its protein product is CASSVTRQET. The entire CDR3 protein reads CASSVTRQETQYF.

On this clone: The CDR3 end is not reached by the read, which stops 3 residues before it; the germline J gene fills it in. This rearrangement joins TRBV11-2 to TRBJ2-7; 9 nucleotides agree with TRBD1. Looked up from germline, CDR1 is SGHAT and CDR2 is FQNNGV. With V trimmed by 4 bases and J by 6 bases, 10 bases remained unmatched. This CDR3 contains 15 residues. The sequenced CDR3 bases are TGTGCCAGCAGCTCCGCCGGGACAGGGTCGAGCGAG. Amino acids: CASSSAGTGSSE. The CDR3, in full, reads CASSSAGTGSSEQYF.

About this clone: The read halts 3 residues ahead of the CDR3 end, with the missing end drawn from the germline J gene. This rearrangement joins TRBV10-3 to TRBJ2-4, with D uncertain. The CDR3 is 12 amino acids. Trimming took 0 bases from V and 8 from J, leaving 5 bases between them. Germline CDR1 and CDR2: ENHRY and SYGVKD. This CDR3 reads CAISESRDIQYF. The covered CDR3 bases are TGTGCCATCAGTGAGTCACGGGACATT.